These T cell receptor beta chains were read from a single sample in a study of blood T cells in healthy people across ages. MiXCR, applied by TCRdb to the 5' RACE reads, yields one record per CDR3 protein. The sample holds under 2,000,000 distinct CDR3 sequences, less than 50% seen once. The sample taken for sequencing was blood. The receptors stem from a woman aged 40-49 years in good health. CDR3s include the opening cysteine and the closing phenylalanine or tryptophan. The D gene is left open where the match is weak. The size entry is marked missing in some rows and otherwise reads once, few, many or a size class.

CDR3 DNA	CDR3 protein	J gene	clone size	D gene	V gene
TGTGCCAGCAGTTTTGGGATGGGGGATCAGCCCCAGCATTTT	CASSFGMGDQPQHF	TRBJ1-5	.	.	TRBV27
TGCAGCGCTCAAGCGGGGGGGCTAGAGAATGAGCAGTTCTTC	CSAQAGGLENEQFF	TRBJ2-1	few	TRBD2	TRBV29-1
TGTGCCAGCAGCTCGGACAGGGGGCGAGGAGAGACCCAGTACTTC	CASSSDRGRGETQYF	TRBJ2-5	.	TRBD1	TRBV6-5
TGTGCCAGCAGCTCCCGGGGCCTAAATCAGCCCCAGCATTTT	CASSSRGLNQPQHF	TRBJ1-5	.	.	TRBV7-2
TGTGCCAGCAGCTTGGCCGTCTGGCGTAGCTACAATGAGCAGTTCTTC	CASSLAVWRSYNEQFF	TRBJ2-1	.	.	TRBV5-8
TGCAGTGTCGACACAGGGGGCGGTGAGACCCAGTACTTC	CSVDTGGGETQYF	TRBJ2-5	.	TRBD1	TRBV20-1
TGTGCCAGCAGACCGGGACAGGTGGGGAACCAAGAGACCCAGTACTTC	CASRPGQVGNQETQYF	TRBJ2-5	.	TRBD1	TRBV12-3/TRBV12-4
TGTGCCAGCAGTTCCACCCTTCTCGCAGGGGGCTATGGCTACACCTTC	CASSSTLLAGGYGYTF	TRBJ1-2	few	TRBD1	TRBV28
TGTGCCAGCAGTTTAAATCCCCGGCAGGATGGCTACACCTTC	CASSLNPRQDGYTF	TRBJ1-2	few	.	TRBV27
TGTGCCAGCAATCAGATGTACTCCCCCTACGAGCAGTACTTC	CASNQMYSPYEQYF	TRBJ2-7	few	.	TRBV27
TGCGCCAGCAGTCCCGAGAGGGGGTCGTACAATGAGCAGTTCTTC	CASSPERGSYNEQFF	TRBJ2-1	.	.	TRBV5-1
TGTGCCAGCAGTTTAGCCGGAAACACCATATATTTT	CASSLAGNTIYF	TRBJ1-3	few	.	TRBV28
TGTGCCAGCAGTTACCCCAGATGGAGCACAGATACGCAGTATTTT	CASSYPRWSTDTQYF	TRBJ2-3	.	.	TRBV6-2/TRBV6-3
TGTGCCAGCAGCCAAGGCGGGGGGGTGGAGACCCAGTACTTC	CASSQGGGVETQYF	TRBJ2-5	.	TRBD2	TRBV4-2
TGCACCGGGGGAGCCAACATGAACACTGAAGCTTTCTTT	CTGGANMNTEAFF	TRBJ1-1	.	.	TRBV29-1